This entry lists 9 T cell receptor beta chains sequenced from one sample in a study of blood T cell repertoires in COVID-19. Sequenced by immunoSEQ multiplex PCR; TCRdb stores in-frame clones only, minus some. The profile shows roughly 150,000 clones, around 88% of them singletons. Sequencing used peripheral blood. These receptors originate from a human donor in a cohort sampled during active COVID-19.

The rearrangement joins TRBV29-1 to TRBJ2-7, with 9 positions matching TRBD2. The CDR3 is 10 amino acids. Unmatched junction bases numbered 5, after V lost 7 bases and J lost 10 bases. Germline CDR1 is SQVTM and CDR2 is ANQGSEA. CDR3 bases: TGCAGCGCGCGGGAGGGGCAACAGTACTTC. Encoded protein: CSAREGQQYF.

CDR3 nucleotides: TGTGCCAGCAGCCAAGTGGGAGGTTCAGGGACTCACTCCTACGAGCAGTACTTC. Translated: CASSQVGGSGTHSYEQYF. The V call is TRBV4-2, the J call TRBJ2-7; D might be TRBD2 (6 bases). V lost 1 base and J 0 bases, leaving 19 bases between the germline ends. Germline V gene data show CDR1 as LGHNA and CDR2 as YNFKEQ. This CDR3 comprises 18 residues.

This clone was observed a few times. The chain couples TRBV7-3 to TRBJ1-2; D is possibly TRBD1 (5 bases). The V gene's germline CDR1 is SGHTA and CDR2 FQGTGA. This CDR3 has 13 residues. Trimming removed 2 bases from V and 8 bases from J, with 12 bases in between. For the CDR3, the DNA is TGTGCCAGCAGCTTAGAGGCAGGGTTCGGCTACACCTTC. This codes for CASSLEAGFGYTF.

This chain connects TRBV6-4 to TRBJ2-3; tentatively, D is TRBD2 (5 bases). This CDR3 is built from 13 residues. Trimming took off 6 bases at V and 6 bases at J, with 13 bases between the two ends. CDR1 and CDR2 (germline): MRHNA, SNTAGT. The CDR3 sequence: CASSYTRGDTQYF. The CDR3 DNA is TGTGCCAGCAGCTATACCCGAGGGGATACGCAGTATTTT.

The DNA of the CDR3 is TGTGCCATCAGTGAGCTGGGACAGGGAGCCGAGCAGTACTTC. Its protein product is CAISELGQGAEQYF. V usage is TRBV10-3 and J usage is TRBJ2-7, with 9 positions matching TRBD1. The CDR3 consists of 14 residues. CDR1 is ENHRY, CDR2 SYGVKD, per germline. The trim removed 2 bases at V and 6 bases at J, leaving 5 bases unmatched.

V is TRBV5-1 and J is TRBJ2-3, with 10 bases fitting TRBD2. Germline V gene data show CDR1 as SGHRS and CDR2 as YFSETQ. The junction had 13 bases not matched to a gene; V was cut back by 0 bases and J by 6 bases. The CDR3 length is 18 residues. This CDR3 is CASSLADSGGSRFDTQYF. The CDR3 region has the DNA TGCGCCAGCAGCTTGGCCGATAGCGGGGGGAGCCGGTTTGATACGCAGTATTTT.

This rearrangement joins TRBV27 to TRBJ1-2, with 7 bases lining up with TRBD1. In germline, CDR1 is MNHEY, CDR2 SMNVEV (reference sequence). The length of the CDR3 is 13 residues. V lost 3 bases and J lost 7; bases outside the gene matches: 5. CDR3: CASSFHQGVGYTF. Here the CDR3 DNA reads TGTGCCAGCAGTTTTCACCAGGGGGTTGGCTACACCTTC.

This chain links TRBV6-5 with TRBJ2-3; 11 bases are a match to TRBD2. V lost 8 bases to trimming and J lost 4 bases; unmatched junction nucleotides: 5. This CDR3 region has 14 residues. CDR1 and CDR2 (germline): MNHEY, SVGAGI. The CDR3 DNA sequence: TGTGCCAGCTTAGCGGGAGGGCCCCCAGATACGCAGTATTTT. This translates into CASLAGGPPDTQYF.

This clone has only a few counts. The chain combines TRBV11-1 with TRBJ1-2; D not resolved. Germline lookup yields CDR1 SGHAT and CDR2 FQDESV (reference sequence). The V end was cut by 5 bases, the J end by 8 bases, with 24 bases between. The CDR3 sequence is 16 residues long. CDR3 sequence: CASSPDTPGIAGGYTF. In nucleotides, the CDR3 is TGTGCCAGCAGCCCAGACACCCCGGGGATCGCGGGGGGCTACACCTTC.